This TCR beta chain was profiled in a study of shared clonotypes between healthy human individuals. The study's findings and limits: The represented genetic and exposure-history diversity was limited by the small number of donors. Clonotype sharing among the donors was expected to vary with sequencing depth. Sampling covered blood only; tissue repertoires likely differ.

The repertoire was sequenced with immunoSEQ multiplex PCR; TCRdb's copy has only in-frame clones and lacks some. This table has some 1.5 million clones, roughly 98% appearing once. Germline V gene lookup returns CDR1 SEHNR and CDR2 FQNEAQ (reference sequence). This CDR3 has 14 residues. With 2 bases removed from V and 2 bases from J, the gap between germline ends came to 9 bases. This clone occurred once. Its antigen is as yet unknown. The receptor was derived from a man aged 30 to 45 in good health. The chain is built from TRBV7-9 and TRBJ1-2; weak D call: TRBD1 (5 bases). Sequencing was performed on naive CD4+ T cells sorted from blood. The subset was: CD45RA+ positively selected. CDR3 protein: CASSLIGENYGYTF. As DNA, the CDR3 is TGTGCCAGCAGCTTAATAGGGGAGAACTATGGCTACACCTTC.